This T cell receptor (beta chain) was documented in a study of blood T cell repertoires in COVID-19. Study as a whole: Both acute and convalescent COVID-19 samples were obtained from the United States, Italy and Spain.

Trimming shortened V by 5 bases and J by 4 bases, and 18 bases separated the two germline ends. Germline V CDR1 and CDR2: MDHEN, SYDVKM. This CDR3 is 15 amino acids long. In Seattle, patients joined the study during active infection and were tracked longitudinally. Some clones are missing from TCRdb's copy, which holds only in-frame ones; the method was immunoSEQ multiplex PCR. This table has about 62,000 clones, 85% to 90% appearing once. The V gene is TRBV28, the J gene TRBJ2-7; maybe TRBD2 (7 bases). Sequencing was performed on peripheral blood. This sequence was found in a woman aged 55 to 70 with COVID-19, enrolled during active disease. The CDR3 DNA is TGTGCCAGCAGTCGAGGATTGGGGAGGGGGTACGAGCAGTACTTC. This translates into CASSRGLGRGYEQYF.